This T cell receptor beta chain was obtained from a study of tumor-infiltrating lymphocytes in primary liver carcinoma. Study-level points and caveats: Tumor region pairs overlapped more than did tumor-adjacent and tumor-blood pairs. No more than about 8-24% of top clones could be seen in all five tumor regions.

Without any cell sorting, roughly 20-33 mg of bulk tissue yielded co-extracted RNA and DNA. The CDR3 loop spans 14 amino acids. V dropped 7 bases and J dropped 0 bases, with 12 bases sitting between them. The germline gives CDR1 SEHNR, CDR2 FQNEAQ (reference sequence). The investigators made TCR beta cDNA from approximately 510 ng total RNA, using a constant-region primer. Slightly modified ARM-PCR with three nested multiplex PCR rounds yielded TCR beta libraries. TRBV1-TRBV30 forward and Cbeta reverse primers drove the first two roughly 10-cycle rounds. TCRdb ran MiXCR on the multiplex PCR reads and lists one entry per CDR3 protein. The data show 95,000 to 100,000 distinct CDR3 sequences, approximately 70% seen once. This clonotype was observed at least ten times. Antigen specificity is unknown.

Material for sequencing was liver tumor tissue from sampling region 2. Subset reported: tumor region T2, inferior pole. This sequence was found in an older woman with primary liver carcinoma and hepatitis B virus infection. The rearrangement uses TRBV7-9 and TRBJ1-1; D is possibly TRBD1 (5 bases). CDR3 sequence reads: CASTLSGLNTEAFF. The CDR3 DNA reads TGTGCCAGCACCCTGTCAGGGTTGAACACTGAAGCTTTCTTT.